These 22 T cell receptor beta chains were sequenced from one sample in a study of cytomegalovirus exposure and HLA in healthy donors. This PCR relied on a set of 60 Vbeta primers and 13 Jbeta primers. Method: immunoSEQ multiplex PCR; TCRdb's copy keeps in-frame clones and lacks some. The sample holds 200,000 to 250,000 clones; around four fifths are singletons and the top ten take under 0.6%. The sample was PBMCs. The receptor source for this set is a boy between 5 and 17 years old in good health and CMV-seronegative.

The chain employs TRBV9 and TRBJ2-1, with 9 bases lining up with TRBD2. Unmatched junction bases numbered 12, after V lost 0 bases and J lost 5 bases. CDR1 and CDR2 from the germline V gene are SGDLS and YYNGEE. This CDR3 is built from 18 residues. In DNA, the CDR3 is TGTGCCAGCAGCGTAGAGCGCGGGAGGGCCGGGGGAGACAATGAGCAGTTCTTC. It codes for CASSVERGRAGGDNEQFF.

The J gene is TRBJ1-3, the V gene TRBV27; no reliable D call. The CDR3 is 19 amino acids. Trimming cost V 1 base and J 0 bases, with 19 bases left between them. Germline-derived CDR1 and CDR2 are MNHEY and SMNVEV (reference sequence). CDR3 nucleotides: TGTGCCAGCAGTTTATGGTCCCCAAAAAGAGTGAGCTCTGGAAACACCATATATTTT. Protein sequence: CASSLWSPKRVSSGNTIYF.

This clone was counted only a few times. The gene calls are TRBV13 and TRBJ2-5, with a weak D call TRBD2 (5 bases). With 4 bases removed from V and 5 bases from J, the gap between germline ends came to 17 bases. CDR1 PRHDT and CDR2 FYEKMQ come from the germline V gene (reference sequence). CDR3 size: 15 residues. The CDR3 loop is CASSSILLGFETQYF. In DNA, the CDR3 is TGTGCCAGCAGCTCCATTTTACTAGGATTTGAGACCCAGTACTTC.

V gene TRBV11-2 combines with J gene TRBJ2-2, with 11 bases lining up with TRBD2. Germline V gene data show CDR1 as SGHAT and CDR2 as FQNNGV. This CDR3 is built from 17 residues. V gave up 2 bases and J gave up 4 bases; unmatched junction bases: 6. In DNA form, the CDR3 reads TGTGCCAGCAGCTTATGGGTAGCGGGGGGGGCCACCGGGGAGCTGTTTTTT. It specifies CASSLWVAGGATGELFF.

The chain recombines TRBV7-2 with TRBJ1-3; D not resolved. Trimming left V 0 bases short and J 7 bases short, with 10 bases between. The CDR3 loop spans 14 amino acids. CDR1 SGHTA and CDR2 FQGNSA come from the germline V gene. The CDR3 here is CASSLAWFGNTIYF. The CDR3 DNA sequence: TGTGCCAGCAGCTTAGCATGGTTCGGGAACACCATATATTTT. Complete variable domain (other parts from reference TRBV7-2 and TRBJ1-3): GAGVSQSPSNKVTEKGKDVELRCDPISGHTALYWYRQSLGQGLEFLIYFQGNSAPDKSGLPSDRFSAERTGGSVSTLTIQRTQQEDSAVYLCASSLAWFGNTIYFGEGSWLTVV.

This chain connects TRBV11-2 to TRBJ1-1, with D unclear. V was trimmed by 0 bases and J by 0 bases, leaving 14 bases between them. CDR1 is SGHAT and CDR2 is FQNNGV in the germline V gene. The CDR3 spans 17 residues. CDR3 nucleotides: TGTGCCAGCAGCTTAGATATGTGGGCAGCTATGAACACTGAAGCTTTCTTT. Translated, it gives CASSLDMWAAMNTEAFF. Supplemented by reference TRBV11-2 and TRBJ1-1, the full variable domain reads EAGVAQSPRYKIIEKRQSVAFWCNPISGHATLYWYQQILGQGPKLLIQFQNNGVVDDSQLPKDRFSAERLKGVDSTLKIQPAKLEDSAVYLCASSLDMWAAMNTEAFFGQGTRLTVV.

This chain joins TRBV6-5 and TRBJ2-2; perhaps TRBD1 as D (5 bases). The CDR3 is 14 amino acids. In germline, CDR1 is MNHEY, CDR2 SVGAGI. V was cut by 4 bases and J by 1 base, with 7 bases left in between. CDR3 in DNA: TGTGCCAGCAGTTGGGGCGAGAACACCGGGGAGCTGTTTTTT. Residues: CASSWGENTGELFF.

CDR3 loop: CSVGSGKIGDQPQHF. The DNA of the CDR3 is TGCAGCGTTGGCTCCGGTAAGATCGGGGATCAGCCCCAGCATTTT. The genes are TRBV29-1 and TRBJ1-5; no definite D call. The CDR3 extends over 15 amino acids. Germline V CDR1 and CDR2: SQVTM, ANQGSEA. With 4 bases removed from V and 5 bases from J, the gap between germline ends came to 18 bases.

This chain links TRBV14 with TRBJ1-2; perhaps TRBD1 as D (5 bases). This CDR3 is 11 amino acids long. Germline CDR1 SGHDN, CDR2 FVKESK. Deletions cut 8 bases from V and 8 bases from J, with 12 bases between. In DNA, the CDR3 is TGTGCCAGCGTAGGGGTCGACGGCTACACCTTC. This codes for CASVGVDGYTF.

The V and J genes are TRBV15 and TRBJ1-5; D unresolved. Trimming pared 0 bases from V and 5 bases from J, leaving 5 bases between. The CDR3 totals 13 residues. The germline gives CDR1 LNHNV, CDR2 YYDKDF (reference sequence). In DNA form, the CDR3 reads TGTGCCACCAGCAGAGAGAGGCATCAGCCCCAGCATTTT. Amino acids: CATSRERHQPQHF.

This chain links TRBV7-6 with TRBJ2-5; D may be TRBD1 (7 bases). The DNA end is a closer match to TRBJ2-7, so the J assignment may be wrong. CDR1 is SGHVS and CDR2 is FNYEAQ in the germline V gene. This CDR3 region has 16 residues. As DNA, the CDR3 is TGTGCCAGCAGCTTAGAGGGCGGGACAGCCTCCTACGAGCAGTACTTC. This codes for CASSLEGGTASYEQYF.

This clone was detected a few times. This chain connects TRBV28 to TRBJ2-1; weak D call: TRBD1 (5 bases). In germline, CDR1 is MDHEN, CDR2 SYDVKM. V dropped 3 bases and J dropped 1 base, with 19 bases sitting between them. The length of the CDR3 is 18 residues. This CDR3 is CASSFPYQGEASYNEQFF. The CDR3, as DNA: TGTGCCAGCAGTTTTCCTTACCAGGGCGAAGCGTCCTACAATGAGCAGTTCTTC.

The chain recombines TRBV5-1 with TRBJ2-1; TRBD2 aligns across 8 bases. The germline V gene encodes CDR1 SGHRS and CDR2 YFSETQ. The V segment lost 3 bases and the J segment 3 bases; nucleotides outside the gene matches: 8. The CDR3 has 16 amino acids. CDR3 sequence reads: CASSSLLADYYNEQFF. In nucleotides, the CDR3 is TGCGCCAGCAGCTCCTTACTAGCGGATTACTACAATGAGCAGTTCTTC.

This chain connects TRBV4-1 to TRBJ1-2; D is uncertain. Per the germline V gene, CDR1 is MGHRA and CDR2 is YSYEKL. V was pared by 5 bases and J by 6 bases, with 13 bases between. CDR3 length equals 13 residues. In DNA form, the CDR3 reads TGCGCCAGCAGCGACCGGGGAACTGATGGCTACACCTTC. This translates into CASSDRGTDGYTF.

The rearrangement joins TRBV30 to TRBJ2-1; TRBD2 is a possible D gene (5 bases). Germline lookup yields CDR1 GTSNPN and CDR2 SVGIG (reference sequence). This CDR3 spans 15 amino acids. Trimming cost V 0 bases and J 8 bases, with 17 bases left between them. CDR3: CAWSVLAGSIDEQFF. For the CDR3, the DNA is TGTGCCTGGAGTGTGCTAGCAGGCTCTATCGATGAGCAGTTCTTC.

V and J are TRBV7-2 and TRBJ2-1; 11 bases line up with TRBD2. The V segment lost 3 bases and the J segment 6 bases; nucleotides outside the gene matches: 4. This CDR3 region has 15 residues. CDR1 and CDR2 from the germline V gene are SGHTA and FQGNSA. The CDR3 DNA reads as TGTGCCAGCAGCTTCGTAGCGGGAGGGCTCAATGAGCAGTTCTTC. This sequence encodes CASSFVAGGLNEQFF.

The chain uses TRBV2 and TRBJ2-2; possibly TRBD2 for D (5 bases). CDR1 is SNHLY and CDR2 is FYNNEI in the germline V gene. This CDR3 comprises 13 residues. V lost 7 bases, J lost 7 bases, and 13 bases lay in between. CDR3 loop: CASTPAGGGELFF. The CDR3 DNA follows: TGTGCCAGCACGCCGGCGGGTGGCGGGGAGCTGTTTTTT.

The V and J genes are TRBV2 and TRBJ2-2; the D gene is possibly TRBD1 (5 bases). V dropped 8 bases and J dropped 4 bases, with 17 bases sitting between them. This CDR3 is built from 15 residues. The germline V gene encodes CDR1 SNHLY and CDR2 FYNNEI. The CDR3 DNA sequence: TGTGCCAGCTTCAGGGATAGGGGCTTCACCGGGGAGCTGTTTTTT. This codes for CASFRDRGFTGELFF.

This rearrangement joins TRBV7-6 to TRBJ1-1; a weak D match, TRBD1 (6 bases). Germline loops: CDR1 SGHVS, CDR2 FNYEAQ. V lost 2 bases to trimming and J lost 1 base, with 11 bases between them. The CDR3 loop spans 15 amino acids. The CDR3 sequence is CASSLSPRGNTEAFF. The CDR3 bases are TGTGCCAGCAGCTTATCCCCCAGGGGGAACACTGAAGCTTTCTTT.

The chain has TRBV7-2 and TRBJ1-1; 7 nucleotides align to TRBD1. CDR1 and CDR2 (germline): SGHTA, FQGNSA. Losses at the gene ends were 7 bases for V and 3 bases for J; bases not matched to a gene: 14. The CDR3 is made up of 16 amino acids. The DNA for the CDR3 is TGTGCCAGCACAAGTCCGGACAGGAAGTATGACACTGAAGCTTTCTTT. This translates into CASTSPDRKYDTEAFF.

V gene TRBV4-1 combines with J gene TRBJ1-2; no firm D call. V was clipped by 1 base and J by 7 bases, with 16 bases between them. Germline loops: CDR1 MGHRA, CDR2 YSYEKL. The CDR3 has 15 residues. CDR3 protein: CASSQGERRESGYTF. In nucleotides, the CDR3 is TGCGCCAGCAGCCAAGGTGAGAGGAGGGAGAGTGGCTACACCTTC.

The chain has TRBV19 and TRBJ1-4; D perhaps matches TRBD1 (5 bases). Trimming took off 8 bases at V and 0 bases at J, with 19 bases between the two ends. This CDR3 has 17 amino acids. CDR1 and CDR2 (germline): LNHDA, SQIVND (reference sequence). As DNA, the CDR3 is TGTGCCAGTGGCAGGGCCACCAACCGACCAACTAATGAAAAACTGTTTTTT. As protein: CASGRATNRPTNEKLFF.